The 16 T cell receptor beta chains reported below all come from one sample, sequenced in a study of cytomegalovirus exposure and HLA in healthy donors. PCR employed 60 Vbeta and 13 Jbeta primers. The protocol was immunoSEQ multiplex PCR, while the TCRdb copy is restricted to in-frame clones and leaves out a portion. The sample carries under 130,000 clones, more than 60% recorded once. Sample: PBMCs. Receptors were obtained from a man younger than 45 in good health and CMV-seronegative.

This chain links TRBV5-1 with TRBJ1-4; 9 positions match TRBD1. The CDR3 is 16 amino acids. Germline CDR1 reads SGHRS; CDR2 reads YFSETQ. Unmatched junction bases numbered 6, after V lost 4 bases and J lost 2 bases. The DNA for the CDR3 is TGCGCCAGCAGCCCGGGGGACAGGGACACTAATGAAAAACTGTTTTTT. Protein sequence: CASSPGDRDTNEKLFF. The complete variable domain, with remaining parts taken from reference TRBV5-1 and TRBJ1-4, reads KAGVTQTPRYLIKTRGQQVTLSCSPISGHRSVSWYQQTPGQGLQFLFEYFSETQRNKGNFPGRFSGRQFSNSRSEMNVSTLELGDSALYLCASSPGDRDTNEKLFFGSGTQLSVL.

The CDR3 bases are TGTGCCAGCAGGGGACAGGGCCGAGCTAACTATGGCTACACCTTC. Amino acid sequence: CASRGQGRANYGYTF. V gene TRBV28 combines with J gene TRBJ1-2, with TRBD1 matching over 9 bases. Trimming at V came to 6 bases and at J to 0 bases, leaving 5 bases not matched to a gene. Germline V gives CDR1 MDHEN, CDR2 SYDVKM. The CDR3 spans 15 residues.

The chain combines TRBV7-2 with TRBJ1-5; possibly TRBD1 for D (6 bases). The germline V gene has CDR1 SGHTA and CDR2 FQGNSA. Trimming cost V 5 bases and J 3 bases, with 8 bases left between them. The CDR3 extends over 13 amino acids. CDR3: CASSRQDNQPQHF. The CDR3 region has the DNA TGTGCCAGCAGCCGACAGGACAATCAGCCCCAGCATTTT.

The V gene is TRBV6-1, the J gene TRBJ1-4, with 9 bases aligning to TRBD1. CDR1 MNHNS and CDR2 SASEGT come from the germline V gene. The J segment lost 3 bases and the V segment lost 1 base, leaving 6 bases of the junction unmatched. The CDR3 spans 17 residues. The DNA for the CDR3 is TGTGCCAGCAGTGAAGGGACAGGGGAGGGTCCTAATGAAAAACTGTTTTTT. Residues: CASSEGTGEGPNEKLFF.

The J gene is TRBJ1-5, the V gene TRBV5-1, with a tentative D call TRBD1 (5 bases). V dropped 3 bases and J dropped 5 bases, with 9 bases sitting between them. The CDR3 extends over 13 amino acids. Germline CDR1 and CDR2: SGHRS and YFSETQ. The CDR3 DNA is TGCGCCAGCAGCTGGGGCGCGGATCAGCCCCAGCATTTT. Protein sequence: CASSWGADQPQHF.

The chain employs TRBV19 and TRBJ1-1; no firm D call. Germline V gene lookup returns CDR1 LNHDA and CDR2 SQIVND (reference sequence). The CDR3 has 14 amino acids. The V end was cut by 7 bases, the J end by 11 bases, with 23 bases between. CDR3 coding DNA: TGTGCCAGTACCCCCATGGCAGCTCCTTTGGAGGCTTTCTTT. Protein sequence: CASTPMAAPLEAFF.

The CDR3 sequence is CASSEGQVKGGQPQHF. CDR3 nucleotide sequence: TGTGCCAGCAGTGAAGGACAGGTCAAGGGTGGACAGCCCCAGCATTTT. This chain joins TRBV2 and TRBJ1-5, with TRBD1 as a possible D gene (6 bases). This CDR3 region has 16 residues. Trimming pared 1 base from V and 7 bases from J, leaving 17 bases between. CDR1 SNHLY and CDR2 FYNNEI come from the germline V gene.

The V gene is TRBV6-1, the J gene TRBJ2-2, with D hard to call. V was clipped by 4 bases and J by 6 bases, with 18 bases between them. The CDR3 consists of 16 residues. CDR1 is MNHNS and CDR2 is SASEGT in the germline V gene. CDR3 residues: CASSANRRLVAGELFF. CDR3 DNA sequence: TGTGCCAGCAGTGCGAATCGGCGGCTAGTTGCCGGGGAGCTGTTTTTT.

The chain recombines TRBV19 with TRBJ2-7; D ambiguous. The CDR3 totals 13 residues. Germline-derived CDR1 and CDR2 are LNHDA and SQIVND (reference sequence). Trimming stripped 5 bases from V and 0 bases from J, with 8 bases between. The CDR3 loop is CASSLLNSYEQYF. CDR3 DNA: TGTGCCAGTAGTCTATTAAACTCCTACGAGCAGTACTTC.

The chain combines TRBV28 with TRBJ1-4; D is uncertain. CDR3 length: 12 amino acids. Trimming left V 8 bases short and J 2 bases short, with 6 bases between. Germline V gene data show CDR1 as MDHEN and CDR2 as SYDVKM. This CDR3 is CASFNTNEKLFF. The CDR3, as DNA: TGTGCCAGCTTTAATACTAATGAAAAACTGTTTTTT.

The chain uses TRBV7-9 and TRBJ1-6, with TRBD1 as a possible D gene (6 bases). CDR3 length equals 14 residues. CDR1 SEHNR and CDR2 FQNEAQ come from the germline V gene (reference sequence). Deletions cut 1 base from V and 5 bases from J, with 6 bases between. CDR3 DNA sequence: TGTGCCAGCAGCTTAGGACAGGATAATTCACCCCTCCACTTT. Protein product: CASSLGQDNSPLHF.

The chain carries TRBV28 and TRBJ1-6, with 9 bases aligning to TRBD1. Germline CDR1 reads MDHEN; CDR2 reads SYDVKM. V was clipped by 8 bases and J by 10 bases; unmatched bases: 9. This CDR3 contains 14 residues. For the CDR3, the DNA is TGTGCCAGCGGATCCGGGACAGGGAGCTCACCCCTCCACTTT. Translated, it gives CASGSGTGSSPLHF.

About this clone: This sample includes further DNA sequences coding for the same CDR3. J is TRBJ1-1 and V is TRBV9; D unresolved. Trimming stripped 0 bases from V and 2 bases from J, with 5 bases between. Germline CDR1 SGDLS, CDR2 YYNGEE. This CDR3 is 13 amino acids long. The CDR3 sequence is CASSVAGNTEAFF. CDR3 DNA sequence: TGTGCCAGCAGCGTAGCAGGCAACACTGAAGCTTTCTTT.

This chain links TRBV19 with TRBJ2-3, with 7 bases aligning to TRBD2. Per germline, CDR1 LNHDA and CDR2 SQIVND (reference sequence). The junction had 8 bases not matched to a gene; V was cut back by 5 bases and J by 3 bases. CDR3 length: 15 residues. The CDR3 sequence: CASSSAWGGTDTQYF. DNA of the CDR3: TGTGCCAGTAGTTCGGCATGGGGAGGGACAGATACGCAGTATTTT.

The chain employs TRBV7-2 and TRBJ1-2; D is perhaps TRBD1 (6 bases). CDR3 length: 14 amino acids. V was cut by 1 base and J by 4 bases, with 10 bases left in between. Germline V gene lookup returns CDR1 SGHTA and CDR2 FQGNSA. The CDR3 DNA is TGTGCCAGCAGCTTAGTACAGGGAACCTATGGCTACACCTTC. Encoded protein: CASSLVQGTYGYTF.

The chain is built from TRBV7-6 and TRBJ2-1; 8 bases map to TRBD2. The CDR3 length is 15 residues. The germline V gene has CDR1 SGHVS and CDR2 FNYEAQ. The trim removed 1 base at V and 7 bases at J, leaving 6 bases unmatched. In nucleotides, the CDR3 is TGTGCCAGCAGCTTAGGCCGGGGGGGCCCTAATGAGCAGTTCTTC. Its translation is CASSLGRGGPNEQFF.